This T cell receptor beta chain was profiled in a study of neoadjuvant anti-PD-1 for oral cavity cancer. Study information: Before surgery, most patients got three to four biweekly 3 mg/kg nivolumab doses. Broader study findings: Post-nivolumab, blood T cell clonality was significantly elevated in non-responders.

In regard to this clone: What it binds is unknown.

Six replicates per PBMC sample, mostly from 450 to 600 ng of genomic DNA. Only in-frame clones appear in the TCRdb table, and some are missing; sequencing was by immunoSEQ multiplex PCR. The repertoire includes roughly 67,000 clones, 80% to 90% of them detected once, and less than 4% sits in the top ten. Cohort: HPV-negative, locally advanced oral cavity squamous cell carcinoma patients. Trimming removed 0 bases from V and 0 bases from J, with 13 bases in between. Germline V gene sequence: CDR1 SGHRS, CDR2 YFSETQ. The CDR3 spans 17 residues. This TCR came from a person between 40 and 79 years old with oral cavity squamous cell carcinoma. This rearrangement joins TRBV5-1 to TRBJ1-3; TRBD1 might be the D (5 bases). The starting material was PBMCs, obtained before nivolumab (anti-PD-1) treatment. The CDR3 here is CASSLGVRESSGNTIYF. CDR3 in DNA: TGCGCCAGCAGCTTGGGCGTCAGGGAGAGCTCTGGAAACACCATATATTTT.